This is a list of T cell receptor beta chains from one sample in a study of graft-versus-host responses after intestinal transplantation. These receptors' antigens are unknown. Data came from immunoSEQ multiplex PCR; TCRdb stores just in-frame clones and leaves some out. The data contain about 94,000 clones, about 91% of them singletons. This sample comprised unstimulated CD8+ T cells sorted from spleen or lymph node cells, obtained before intestinal transplant. The source of these receptors is a human donor who received an intestinal transplant. CDR3s include the opening cysteine and the closing phenylalanine or tryptophan. D genes are given only for firm matches. The size of a clone is reported for some rows only, either as once, few or many, or as a class for expanded clones.

TRBJ1-5	.	.	TRBV27	16	TGTGCCAGCAGTTTATCGATAGAGGGAGCCAATCAGCCCCAGCATTTT	CASSLSIEGANQPQHF
TRBJ2-5	.	.	TRBV7-9	13	TGTGCCAGCAGCTCCAGGAATAATGAGACCCAGTACTTC	CASSSRNNETQYF
TRBJ2-1	.	TRBD1	TRBV5-1	14	TGCGCCAGCAGCCAGGACAGGGGGGAGGGAGAGCAGTTCTTC	CASSQDRGEGEQFF
TRBJ2-5	.	TRBD2	TRBV15	17	TGTGCCACCAGCACTGGGACTAGCGGGAGGTGGGGGGAGACCCAGTACTTC	CATSTGTSGRWGETQYF
TRBJ1-3	.	.	TRBV5-6	14	TGTGCCAGCAGCTTGGTCCAATCCGGAAACACCATATATTTT	CASSLVQSGNTIYF
TRBJ2-1	.	TRBD2	TRBV13	19	TGTGCCAGCACCTTAAGTTCTAGCGGGGGGCCCAGCTCCTACAATGAGCAGTTCTTC	CASTLSSSGGPSSYNEQFF
TRBJ2-1	.	.	TRBV30	12	TGTGCCTGGAGCGAGATAGGGGGTGAGCAGTTCTTC	CAWSEIGGEQFF
TRBJ2-1	.	TRBD1	TRBV10-3	14	TGTGCCATCGGACAGGGGAAGTGGTACAATGAGCAGTTCTTC	CAIGQGKWYNEQFF
TRBJ2-5	once	TRBD2	TRBV5-6	13	TGTGCCAGCATGCCTAGCGGGTATGAGACCCAGTACTTC	CASMPSGYETQYF
TRBJ2-3	.	.	TRBV13	15	TGTGCCAGCAGCTCAACGGGGGACCCCGCCAATACGCAGTATTTT	CASSSTGDPANTQYF
TRBJ1-1	.	.	TRBV6-5	13	TGTGCCAGCAGTTACGGCCAGAACACTGAAGCTTTCTTT	CASSYGQNTEAFF
TRBJ2-1	.	TRBD2	TRBV4-3	16	TGCGCCAGCAGCCAAGAGACTAGCGGGGGGGTGGATGAGCAGTTCTTC	CASSQETSGGVDEQFF
TRBJ1-1	.	.	TRBV27	13	TGTGCCAGCAGTTTATTACAGCGGACTGAAGCTTTCTTT	CASSLLQRTEAFF
TRBJ1-4	.	TRBD1	TRBV5-1	19	TGCGCCAGCAGCTTCCCAACACCGACAGGGGCCTCAACTAATGAAAAACTGTTTTTT	CASSFPTPTGASTNEKLFF
TRBJ2-7	.	.	TRBV5-5	13	TGTGCCAGCAGCTCCGGACAGACCTACGAGCAGTACTTC	CASSSGQTYEQYF
TRBJ2-2	.	.	TRBV2	15	TGTGCCGGACAGACCATCCGGGACCAAGGCGGGGAGCTGTTTTTT	CAGQTIRDQGGELFF
TRBJ2-5	.	.	TRBV4-1	15	TGCGCCAGCAGCCAAGTGGAGTCGGTTCAAGAGACCCAGTACTTC	CASSQVESVQETQYF
TRBJ2-2	.	TRBD1	TRBV28	11	TGTGCCAGCAGTACAGGGGGAGAGCTGTTTTTT	CASSTGGELFF
TRBJ2-7	once	.	TRBV6-5	11	TGTGCCAGCACCTCCTCGGGGGAGCAGTACTTC	CASTSSGEQYF
TRBJ2-3	.	.	TRBV2	11	TGTGCCAGCGCTCGAGGAGATACGCAGTATTTT	CASARGDTQYF
TRBJ2-2	.	TRBD1	TRBV29-1	13	TGCAGCGTTGCAGGGACAGGCTCCGGGGAGCTGTTTTTT	CSVAGTGSGELFF
TRBJ1-5	.	.	TRBV6-6	13	TGTGCCAGCAGCAACGAGGAACGAGGACTTGCCACTTTT	CASSNEERGLATF
TRBJ2-3	.	TRBD2	TRBV7-8	17	TGTGCCAGCAGCTTAGAGGTAGCGGGAGCGGGGACAGATACGCAGTATTTT	CASSLEVAGAGTDTQYF
TRBJ1-1	.	.	TRBV28	13	TGTGCCAGCAGTTTTGCAGGGATGACTGAAGCTTTCTTT	CASSFAGMTEAFF
TRBJ2-7	.	.	TRBV7-9	13	TGTGCCAGCAGCTCCCCGGGGACCTACGAGCAGTACTTC	CASSSPGTYEQYF
TRBJ2-7	.	.	TRBV7-6	14	TGTGCCAGCAGCCCCACAGGGCGCTCCTACGAGCAGTACTTC	CASSPTGRSYEQYF